This T cell receptor (beta chain) appears in the sequencing data of a study of graft-versus-host responses after intestinal transplantation. About the research overall: All recipients were transplanted with multivisceral, liver-intestinal, or isolated intestinal grafts. Each recipient received anti-thymocyte globulin induction, then tacrolimus and steroids for about 3 years.

CDR1 is SGHTA and CDR2 is FQGTGA in the germline V gene. The CDR3 length is 14 residues. Trimming stripped 3 bases from V and 9 bases from J, with 12 bases between. General observations from the study: Ileal or blood samples showed some GvH clones first, and such clones were also found in recipient marrow. Across patients carrying graft-donor T cell macrochimerism, allografts held high graft-versus-host to host-versus-graft clonal ratios.

The table came from immunoSEQ multiplex PCR; TCRdb's copy has only in-frame clones and leaves some out. Of approximately 89,000 clones listed, approximately 90% were seen once; the top ten hold roughly 15%. To note about this clone: Its target is not known.

This chain joins TRBV7-3 and TRBJ1-6, with D uncertain. The TCR comes from a human patient who received an intestinal transplant, so some T cells may come from the graft donor. The starting material was PBMCs, obtained just under 460 days after intestinal transplant. In DNA form, the CDR3 reads TGTGCCAGCAGCTTGTCGGTCGTGGGTTCACCCCTCCACTTT. Its protein product is CASSLSVVGSPLHF.